The 15 T cell receptor beta chains reported below all come from one sample, sequenced in a study of CD8 T cells in Susac syndrome. With random hexamers, roughly 0.5 to 1 ug RNA was reverse transcribed. MiXCR, run by TCRdb on the immunoSEQ multiplex PCR reads, gives a single entry per CDR3 protein. The top ten hold roughly 0.33% of the sample, which has some 110,000 distinct CDR3 sequences, roughly 93% seen once. The sample consisted of CD8+ T cells from PBMCs. Receptor source: a human donor with multiple sclerosis.

This clonotype was picked up a small number of times. The rearrangement uses TRBV4-1 and TRBJ2-7; D uncertain. The CDR3 is 14 amino acids. The germline V gene encodes CDR1 MGHRA and CDR2 YSYEKL. Trimming took 1 base from V and 2 from J, leaving 9 bases between them. The CDR3, as DNA: TGCGCCAGCAGCCAAGTCAAGGGCCCCTACGAGCAGTACTTC. Translation: CASSQVKGPYEQYF.

The V call is TRBV28, the J call TRBJ2-1; D may correspond to TRBD1 or TRBD2 (6 bases each). CDR1 is MDHEN and CDR2 is SYDVKM in the germline V gene. V dropped 2 bases and J dropped 8 bases, with 16 bases sitting between them. The CDR3 is 15 amino acids. CDR3 sequence reads: CASSLRGGRADEQFF. For the CDR3, the DNA is TGTGCCAGCAGTTTAAGAGGGGGGCGCGCCGATGAGCAGTTCTTC.

The CDR3 sequence: CASSFRTGPYEQYF. The CDR3 DNA sequence: TGCGCCAGCAGCTTCCGGACAGGGCCCTACGAGCAGTACTTC. The chain links TRBV5-1 to TRBJ2-7, with 8 bases that match TRBD1. The CDR3 runs to 14 residues. The V and J ends lost 2 bases and 2 bases, in that order; junction bases with no gene match: 3. CDR1 is SGHRS, CDR2 YFSETQ, per germline.

The sample holds one count of this clonotype. V and J are TRBV14 and TRBJ2-3; D is unclear. The CDR3 consists of 13 residues. V was cut by 0 bases and J by 5 bases, with 6 bases left in between. The germline V gene encodes CDR1 SGHDN and CDR2 FVKESK. This CDR3 is CASSQEHVDTQYF. The CDR3 region has the DNA TGTGCCAGCAGCCAAGAACACGTAGATACGCAGTATTTT. Based on the CDR3 plus reference TRBV14 and TRBJ2-3, the full variable domain is EAGVTQFPSHSVIEKGQTVTLRCDPISGHDNLYWYRRVMGKEIKFLLHFVKESKQDESGMPNNRFLAERTGGTYSTLKVQPAELEDSGVYFCASSQEHVDTQYFGPGTRLTVL.

The chain links TRBV7-2 to TRBJ1-1; weak D call: TRBD1 (6 bases). V lost 5 bases to trimming and J lost 1 base, with 14 bases between them. Germline CDR1 is SGHTA and CDR2 is FQGNSA. CDR3 length: 15 residues. CDR3 region: CASSGGGLWNTEAFF. CDR3 DNA: TGTGCCAGCAGCGGAGGGGGGCTGTGGAACACTGAAGCTTTCTTT.

V is TRBV6-5 and J is TRBJ2-2, with a possible D match to TRBD2 (6 bases). The CDR3 loop spans 15 amino acids. The V and J ends lost 2 bases and 5 bases respectively, with 12 bases between them. From germline, CDR1 is MNHEY and CDR2 SVGAGI. The CDR3 DNA sequence: TGTGCCAGCAGTTACGGGGAGGTAGTAACCGGGGAGCTGTTTTTT. Its protein is CASSYGEVVTGELFF.

The rearrangement uses TRBV2 and TRBJ2-3; 7 bases fit TRBD2. Per the germline V gene, CDR1 is SNHLY and CDR2 is FYNNEI. The CDR3 is 16 residues long. The V gene end was trimmed by 2 bases and the J gene end by 3 bases; junction bases not matched to a gene: 8. The CDR3 loop is CASSETGGSPTDTQYF. The CDR3, as DNA: TGTGCCAGCAGTGAAACGGGGGGAAGTCCAACAGATACGCAGTATTTT.

The chain uses TRBV20-1 and TRBJ2-7, with D possibly being TRBD1 or TRBD2 (5 bases each). Looked up from germline, CDR1 is DFQATT and CDR2 is SNEGSKA (reference sequence). V was cut by 3 bases and J by 0 bases, with 9 bases left in between. The length of the CDR3 is 13 residues. CDR3 nucleotide sequence: TGCAGTGCTAGCGGGGCGAGCTCCTACGAGCAGTACTTC. Translating it yields CSASGASSYEQYF.

The chain joins TRBV30 to TRBJ2-2; 9 positions match TRBD1. Losses at the gene ends were 3 bases for V and 4 bases for J; bases not matched to a gene: 6. Germline V gene data show CDR1 as GTSNPN and CDR2 as SVGIG (reference sequence). CDR3 size: 15 residues. The CDR3 sequence is CAWRIRQGGTGELFF. The CDR3 bases are TGTGCCTGGAGGATCAGACAGGGGGGCACCGGGGAGCTGTTTTTT. The full variable domain, in which reference TRBV30 and TRBJ2-2 provide the parts outside the CDR3, is SQTIHQWPATLVQPVGSPLSLECTVEGTSNPNLYWYRQAAGRGLQLLFYSVGIGQISSEVPQNLSASRPQDRQFILSSKKLLLSDSGFYLCAWRIRQGGTGELFFGEGSRLTVL.

The V and J genes are TRBV21-1 and TRBJ1-2. TRBV21-1 represents a pseudogene. This CDR3 has 11 residues. CDR3 DNA sequence: TGTGCCAGCAGCAAGGGTTACGGCTACACCTTC. The encoded protein is CASSKGYGYTF.

The genes are TRBV6-5 and TRBJ2-1; 13 nucleotides agree with TRBD2. Germline CDR1 MNHEY, CDR2 SVGAGI. The junction had 13 bases not matched to a gene; V was cut back by 2 bases and J by 0 bases. The CDR3 contains 21 residues. The CDR3 coding sequence is TGTGCCAGCAGTTACCCGAACCCAGGACTAGCGGGAGAGGACTCCTACAATGAGCAGTTCTTC. Its translation is CASSYPNPGLAGEDSYNEQFF.

V and J are TRBV20-1 and TRBJ2-7; tentatively, D is TRBD1 (7 bases). Between the trimmed V and J ends, which lost 3 bases and 2 bases, there was a span of 17 bases. The CDR3 runs 15 residues. Germline loops: CDR1 DFQATT, CDR2 SNEGSKA (reference sequence). As DNA, the CDR3 is TGCAGTGCTAGCCCCAGGGGGGTCCCAACCTACGAGCAGTACTTC. This codes for CSASPRGVPTYEQYF.

The V call is TRBV24-1, the J call TRBJ2-1; D is undetermined. The germline V gene has CDR1 KGHDR and CDR2 SFDVKD. The CDR3 is 14 residues long. Trimming removed 0 bases from V and 3 bases from J, with 5 bases in between. The CDR3 coding sequence is TGTGCCACCAGTGATTTGATGGGCTACAATGAGCAGTTCTTC. It encodes CATSDLMGYNEQFF.

The chain joins TRBV30 to TRBJ2-5, with D perhaps given as TRBD1 or TRBD2 (5 bases each). The CDR3 is made up of 14 amino acids. Germline V gene lookup returns CDR1 GTSNPN and CDR2 SVGIG (reference sequence). V was shortened by 1 base and J by 2 bases, with 11 bases between the two germline ends. The CDR3 DNA reads TGTGCCTGGAGTGACGGGGCAGAACAAGAGACCCAGTACTTC. It encodes CAWSDGAEQETQYF.

This clonotype occurred once. The chain employs TRBV7-9 and TRBJ2-1; the match to TRBD1 covers 8 bases. The germline V gene encodes CDR1 SEHNR and CDR2 FQNEAQ (reference sequence). CDR3 length: 18 amino acids. V lost 5 bases to trimming and J lost 7 bases; unmatched junction nucleotides: 19. The CDR3 is CASSQPRQGNTGKNEQFF. The CDR3 DNA is TGTGCCAGCAGCCAACCGAGACAGGGGAATACTGGTAAGAATGAGCAGTTCTTC. Full variable domain (outside the CDR3, taken from reference TRBV7-9 and TRBJ2-1): DTGVSQNPRHKITKRGQNVTFRCDPISEHNRLYWYRQTLGQGPEFLTYFQNEAQLEKSRLLSDRFSAERPKGSFSTLEIQRTEQGDSAMYLCASSQPRQGNTGKNEQFFGPGTRLTVL.